The entry below gives a single T cell receptor (beta chain) sequence along with its context. These data are taken from a study of control samples from healthy donors and cancer patients. The CDR3 spans 17 residues. The ends lost 0 bases at V and 5 bases at J; junction bases unmatched: 9. CDR1 and CDR2 from the germline V gene are LNHNV and YYDKDF (reference sequence). Here immunoSEQ multiplex PCR was the method, and the copy in TCRdb shows in-frame clones only, minus some. Of roughly 170,000 clones in the sample, around 90% were seen once. The receptor was derived from a woman in her thirties or forties in good health. The chain links TRBV15 to TRBJ1-2; 10 nucleotides align to TRBD1. Sequenced: blood. The CDR3 protein is CATSREETGGAWYGYTF. DNA for the CDR3: TGTGCCACCAGCAGAGAGGAGACAGGGGGCGCGTGGTATGGCTACACCTTC.